A selection of T cell receptor beta chains follows, all from one sample in a study of identical twins. In TCRdb, the 5' RACE reads were re-called with MiXCR into one record per CDR3 protein. In the table there are about 790,000 distinct CDR3 sequences, roughly 20% of which are singletons. The same specimen was also included in a second study, on T cells expressing NK-cell markers.

The sequencing input was PBMCs. The receptors come from a woman younger than 35 in good health. Both conserved end residues are part of each CDR3. The D gene is left open where the match is weak. The listing skips clone size in some rows; elsewhere it reads once, few, many or a size class.

D gene | clone size | J gene | V gene | CDR3 protein | CDR3 DNA
TRBD2 | many | TRBJ2-1 | TRBV10-3 | CAISGLAGYNEQFF | TGTGCCATCAGTGGACTAGCGGGGTACAATGAGCAGTTCTTC
TRBD1 | . | TRBJ1-5 | TRBV12-3/TRBV12-4 | CASRGQTNSNQPQHF | TGTGCCAGCAGGGGACAGACTAATAGCAATCAGCCCCAGCATTTT
. | few | TRBJ2-3 | TRBV4-3 | CASSQDHEAEADTQYF | TGCGCCAGCAGCCAAGATCATGAAGCGGAGGCAGATACGCAGTATTTT
. | . | TRBJ2-5 | TRBV5-1 | CASSRRGAGETQYF | TGCGCCAGCAGCCGCAGGGGCGCGGGAGAGACCCAGTACTTC
. | few | TRBJ2-1 | TRBV6-6 | CASSYAVENEQFF | TGTGCCAGCAGTTACGCAGTTGAAAATGAGCAGTTCTTC
. | . | TRBJ2-5 | TRBV10-3 | CAISEYQETQYF | TGTGCCATCAGTGAGTACCAAGAGACCCAGTACTTC
. | few | TRBJ1-4 | TRBV20-1 | CSAQSRVYDEKLFF | TGCAGTGCGCAGAGTCGGGTATACGATGAAAAACTGTTTTTT
TRBD1 | few | TRBJ2-7 | TRBV6-1 | CASSRGGQGTYEQYF | TGTGCCAGCAGTCGTGGGGGACAGGGAACCTACGAGCAGTACTTC
TRBD2 | . | TRBJ2-1 | TRBV20-1 | CSARDYGLAGYNEQFF | TGCAGTGCTAGAGATTACGGGCTAGCGGGGTACAATGAGCAGTTCTTC
. | . | TRBJ2-1 | TRBV20-1 | CSAAGLSPLNEQFF | TGCAGTGCGGCGGGACTCTCCCCTCTAAATGAGCAGTTCTTC
. | few | TRBJ2-3 | TRBV7-2 | CASSLQMGTQYF | TGTGCCAGCAGCTTACAAATGGGTACGCAGTATTTT
. | . | TRBJ2-5 | TRBV25-1 | CASSSPEPWETQYF | TGTGCCAGCAGTTCACCGGAGCCATGGGAGACCCAGTACTTC
TRBD2 | . | TRBJ2-7 | TRBV11-2 | CASSFPQRGATYEQYF | TGTGCCAGCAGCTTTCCCCAGCGGGGGGCCACCTACGAGCAGTACTTC
. | few | TRBJ2-1 | TRBV12-3/TRBV12-4 | CASSNGRDSYNEQFF | TGTGCCAGCAGTAATGGGCGGGACTCCTACAATGAGCAGTTCTTC
TRBD2 | few | TRBJ2-7 | TRBV6-5 | CASSYAASGRPTPYEQYF | TGTGCCAGCAGTTACGCGGCTAGCGGACGACCCACCCCTTACGAGCAGTACTTC
TRBD1 | few | TRBJ1-2 | TRBV5-6 | CASSLVALQGARGYGYTF | TGTGCCAGCAGCTTGGTCGCGCTACAGGGGGCGCGGGGCTATGGCTACACCTTC
TRBD2 | few | TRBJ2-7 | TRBV13 | CASRRGLAGSYEQYF | TGTGCCAGCAGACGGGGACTAGCGGGTTCGTACGAGCAGTACTTC
TRBD1 | . | TRBJ2-1 | TRBV9 | CASSAETGYEQFF | TGTGCCAGCAGCGCCGAGACAGGGTATGAGCAGTTCTTC
. | . | TRBJ1-1 | TRBV5-4 | CASGLDPNTEAFF | TGTGCCAGCGGTCTTGACCCGAACACTGAAGCTTTCTTT
. | few | TRBJ2-5 | TRBV24-1 | CATSDLSETQYF | TGTGCCACCAGTGATTTGTCCGAGACCCAGTACTTC